This TCR beta chain was found in a study of T cell responses to AZD1222 COVID-19 vaccine. Study observations and caveats: Repertoires were sampled only after the peak T cell response. Only 5 or 6 people who got AZD1222 tested seropositive at baseline. The donor group comprised mostly white British people and more females; the analysis possibly underestimated clonal diversity.

Using immunoSEQ multiplex PCR, the repertoire was profiled, and TCRdb retains in-frame clones only, with some absent. The sample has roughly 70,000 clones; around 74% are singletons. CDR1 and CDR2 (germline): MNHNS, SASEGT. This CDR3 is 15 amino acids long. Trimming stripped 0 bases from V and 2 bases from J, with 8 bases between. Note on this clone: Its antigen is currently unknown.

Sample: peripheral blood, taken on day 0 of MenACWY control vaccination. This sequence originates from an adult in good health. The rearrangement uses TRBV6-1 and TRBJ1-3; D is uncertain. The DNA for the CDR3 is TGTGCCAGCAGTGAAGCCAGGACGCCTGGAAACACCATATATTTT. It yields the protein CASSEARTPGNTIYF.